Sequencing of this TCR beta chain was carried out in a study of T cell responses to AZD1222 COVID-19 vaccine. TCRdb's table, derived via immunoSEQ multiplex PCR, lists solely in-frame clones and lacks some. The profile covers hundreds of thousands of clones, with 85% to 95% appearing a single time and 1% taken by the ten largest. The count of this clone is one. Its antigen is not identified. Study-wide results and limits: Spike was spanned by vaccine-associated CD4 TCRs, with dominance at 160-218 and 743-854. Only 5 or 6 individuals given AZD1222 were seropositive at baseline. A rise in Spike-specific TCR breadth and depth followed two AZD1222 doses.

CDR3 size: 14 residues. Germline CDR1 SNHLY, CDR2 FYNNEI. V was clipped by 6 bases and J by 3 bases; unmatched bases: 5. The origin of this receptor is an adult in good health. The sequenced sample was peripheral blood, obtained on day 0 of MenACWY control vaccination. The chain uses TRBV2 and TRBJ1-1, with 9 positions matching TRBD1. CDR3 in DNA: TGTGCCAGCAGAGTGCGACAGGGGGACACTGAAGCTTTCTTT. This codes for CASRVRQGDTEAFF.